This T cell receptor beta chain was documented in a study of graft-versus-host responses after intestinal transplantation. Study-level background: Those transplanted obtained multivisceral, liver-intestinal, or isolated intestinal grafts.

Plates contained about 200,000 CFSE-labeled responder cells and about 200,000 irradiated, violet-dye-labeled stimulator cells. The assay was immunoSEQ multiplex PCR, and TCRdb's table has in-frame clones only and misses some. The sample holds over 20,000 clones, approximately 46% seen once. V dropped 6 bases and J dropped 0 bases, with 16 bases sitting between them. The CDR3 loop spans 16 amino acids. Looked up from germline, CDR1 is MRHNA and CDR2 is SNTAGT. V is TRBV6-4 and J is TRBJ2-3; a weak D match, TRBD2 (6 bases). The sequence was collected from a human patient who received an intestinal transplant. The sample was alloreactive CD4+ T cells from a mixed lymphocyte reaction culture, taken before intestinal transplant. Subset defined: CFSE-low proliferating T cells sorted from roughly 6-day pre-transplant mixed lymphocyte reaction (GvH or HvG direction). The CDR3 here is CASRGKGRGSTDTQYF. The CDR3 coding sequence is TGTGCCAGCAGGGGAAAGGGGCGGGGAAGCACAGATACGCAGTATTTT.